The T cell receptor beta chain described here comes from a study of blood T cell repertoires in COVID-19. Study-wide context: Italy, Spain and the United States were the sources of the convalescent and acute COVID-19 samples. PBMCs, B-cell-depleted T cells, or T cells were the source of the cDNA or gDNA that made up the material.

Trimming took 6 bases from V and 1 from J; bases not matched to a gene: 3. Germline V gene lookup returns CDR1 KGHSH and CDR2 LQKENI. The CDR3 length is 14 residues. In the source study's methods: Amplifying reference gene primers gave estimates of nucleated cell counts. Sequenced by immunoSEQ multiplex PCR; TCRdb stores in-frame clones only, minus some. V and J calls and clone size are those listed in that table; D and trimming were worked out from the DNA. The table lists 75,000 to 85,000 clones, 88% of them singletons. This rearrangement joins TRBV18 to TRBJ2-1, with TRBD1 matching over 7 bases. The origin of this receptor is a man aged 45-60 years with active COVID-19. The sequenced sample was peripheral blood. CDR3 in DNA: TGTGCCAGCTCTCCGACAGGGTCCTACAATGAGCAGTTCTTC. Its protein product is CASSPTGSYNEQFF.